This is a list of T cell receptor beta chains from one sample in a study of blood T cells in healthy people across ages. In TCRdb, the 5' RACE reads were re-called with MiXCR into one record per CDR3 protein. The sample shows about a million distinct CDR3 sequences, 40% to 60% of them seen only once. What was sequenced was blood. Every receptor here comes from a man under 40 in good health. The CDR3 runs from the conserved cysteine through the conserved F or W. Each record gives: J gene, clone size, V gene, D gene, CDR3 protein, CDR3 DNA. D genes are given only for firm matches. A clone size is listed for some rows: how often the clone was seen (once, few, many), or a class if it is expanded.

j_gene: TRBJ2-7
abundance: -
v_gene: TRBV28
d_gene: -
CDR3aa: CASSSRTPISYEQYF
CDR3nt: TGTGCCAGCAGTTCCCGGACCCCGATCTCCTACGAGCAGTACTTC

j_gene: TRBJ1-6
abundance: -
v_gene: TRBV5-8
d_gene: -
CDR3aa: CASSPQGVGYNSPLHF
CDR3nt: TGTGCCAGCAGCCCGCAGGGAGTCGGTTATAATTCACCCCTCCACTTT

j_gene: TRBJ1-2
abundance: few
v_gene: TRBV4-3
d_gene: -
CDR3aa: CASSQGQGTGDGYTF
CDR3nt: TGCGCCAGCAGCCAAGGACAAGGGACGGGCGATGGCTACACCTTC

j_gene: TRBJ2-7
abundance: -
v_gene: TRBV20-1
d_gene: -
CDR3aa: CSVRGGYEQYF
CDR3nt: TGCAGTGTAAGAGGTGGCTACGAGCAGTACTTC

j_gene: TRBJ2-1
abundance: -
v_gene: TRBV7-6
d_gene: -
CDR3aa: CASSIQVLSSYNEQFF
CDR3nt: TGTGCCAGCAGCATACAGGTGTTGAGCTCCTACAATGAGCAGTTCTTC

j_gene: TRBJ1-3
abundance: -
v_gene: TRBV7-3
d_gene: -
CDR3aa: CASSPDGNTIYF
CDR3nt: TGTGCCAGCAGCCCCGATGGAAACACCATATATTTT

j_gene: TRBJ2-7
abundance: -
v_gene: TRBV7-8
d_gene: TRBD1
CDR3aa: CASSSAGQGSYEQYF
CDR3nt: TGTGCCAGCAGCTCCGCGGGACAGGGGTCCTACGAGCAGTACTTC

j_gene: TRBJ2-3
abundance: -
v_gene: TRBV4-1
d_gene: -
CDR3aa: CASRADGADTQYF
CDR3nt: TGCGCCAGCAGAGCTGATGGCGCAGATACGCAGTATTTT

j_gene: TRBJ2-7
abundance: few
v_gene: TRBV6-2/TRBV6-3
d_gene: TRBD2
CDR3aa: CASSYTSGGYEQYF
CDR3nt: TGTGCCAGCAGTTATACCAGCGGGGGCTACGAGCAGTACTTC

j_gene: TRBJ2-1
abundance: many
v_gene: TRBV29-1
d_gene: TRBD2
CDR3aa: CSVEIVASGDEQFF
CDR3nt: TGCAGCGTTGAAATTGTGGCTAGCGGGGATGAGCAGTTCTTC

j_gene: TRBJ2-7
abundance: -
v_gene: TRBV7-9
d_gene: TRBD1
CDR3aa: CASSNMGQGISYEQYF
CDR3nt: TGTGCCAGCAGTAACATGGGACAGGGAATCTCCTACGAGCAGTACTTC

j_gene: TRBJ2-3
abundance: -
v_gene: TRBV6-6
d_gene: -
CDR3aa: CASSSNPGATDTQYF
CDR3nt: TGTGCCAGCAGCTCCAACCCGGGAGCCACAGATACGCAGTATTTT

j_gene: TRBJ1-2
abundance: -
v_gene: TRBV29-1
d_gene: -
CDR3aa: CSVELGAINYGYTF
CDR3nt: TGCAGCGTCGAATTGGGGGCTATTAACTATGGCTACACCTTC

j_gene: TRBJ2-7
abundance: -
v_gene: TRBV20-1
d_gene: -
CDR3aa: CSARAWGDLTQNNEQYF
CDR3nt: TGCAGTGCTAGAGCCTGGGGGGACCTTACTCAGAACAATGAGCAGTACTTC

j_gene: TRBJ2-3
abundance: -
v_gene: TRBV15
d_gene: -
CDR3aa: CATSRVNTDTQYF
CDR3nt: TGTGCCACCAGCAGAGTAAACACAGATACGCAGTATTTT

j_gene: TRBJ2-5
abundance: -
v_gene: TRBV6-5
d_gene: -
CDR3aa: CVSSYSRTDTMQETQYF
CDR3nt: TGTGTCAGCAGTTACTCCAGGACAGACACTATGCAAGAGACCCAGTACTTC

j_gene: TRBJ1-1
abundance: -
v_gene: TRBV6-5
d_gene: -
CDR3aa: CASSYKEGLKAFF
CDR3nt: TGTGCCAGCAGTTATAAGGAGGGTTTGAAAGCTTTCTTT

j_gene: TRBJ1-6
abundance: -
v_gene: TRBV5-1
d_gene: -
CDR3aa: CASSLEFEYSPLHF
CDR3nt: TGCGCCAGCAGCTTGGAATTCGAGTATTCACCCCTCCACTTT

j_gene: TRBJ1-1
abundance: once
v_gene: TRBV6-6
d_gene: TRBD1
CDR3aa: CASSQIQGARAFF
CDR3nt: TGTGCCAGCAGTCAAATCCAGGGGGCGCGAGCTTTCTTT

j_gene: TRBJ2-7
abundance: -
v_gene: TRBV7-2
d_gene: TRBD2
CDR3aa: CASSVGLAVYEQYF
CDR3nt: TGTGCCAGCAGCGTGGGACTAGCGGTTTACGAGCAGTACTTC

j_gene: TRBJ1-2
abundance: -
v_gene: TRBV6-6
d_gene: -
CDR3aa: CASSYGEGVGLYGYTF
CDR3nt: TGTGCCAGCAGTTACGGAGAAGGGGTTGGACTCTATGGCTACACCTTC

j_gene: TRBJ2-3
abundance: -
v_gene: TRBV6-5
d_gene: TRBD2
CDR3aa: CASRSRGGGTDTQYF
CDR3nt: TGTGCCAGCAGGAGCCGGGGGGGCGGCACAGATACGCAGTATTTT

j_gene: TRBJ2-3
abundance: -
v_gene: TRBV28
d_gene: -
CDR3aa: CASSPASETGTDTQYF
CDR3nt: TGTGCCAGCAGTCCCGCTAGCGAGACCGGCACAGATACGCAGTATTTT

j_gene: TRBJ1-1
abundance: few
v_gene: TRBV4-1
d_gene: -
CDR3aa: CASSQEFRGGSEAFF
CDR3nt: TGCGCCAGCAGCCAAGAATTCCGCGGGGGCTCTGAAGCTTTCTTT

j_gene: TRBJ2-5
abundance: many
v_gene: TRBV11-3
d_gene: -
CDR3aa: CASSPNFRGDRETQYF
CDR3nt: TGTGCCAGCAGCCCTAATTTCAGGGGGGATCGGGAGACCCAGTACTTC

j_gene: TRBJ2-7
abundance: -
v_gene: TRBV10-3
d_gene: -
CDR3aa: CAISGDAYEQYF
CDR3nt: TGTGCCATCAGTGGAGATGCCTACGAGCAGTACTTC

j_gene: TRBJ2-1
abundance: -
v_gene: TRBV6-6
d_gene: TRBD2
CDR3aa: CASKGVSGDDNEQFF
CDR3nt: TGTGCCAGCAAGGGCGTCAGCGGGGACGACAATGAGCAGTTCTTC

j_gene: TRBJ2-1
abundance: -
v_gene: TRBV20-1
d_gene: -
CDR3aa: CSARDQETQFF
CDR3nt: TGCAGTGCTAGAGACCAAGAGACCCAGTTCTTC

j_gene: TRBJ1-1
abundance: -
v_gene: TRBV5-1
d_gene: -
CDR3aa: CASSVEQRRGATEAFF
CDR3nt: TGCGCCAGCAGCGTGGAACAACGGCGGGGGGCCACTGAAGCTTTCTTT

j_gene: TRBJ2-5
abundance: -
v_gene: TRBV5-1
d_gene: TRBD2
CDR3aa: CATSTRGTKQETQYF
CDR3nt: TGCGCCACGTCCACTCGTGGGACTAAACAAGAGACCCAGTACTTC

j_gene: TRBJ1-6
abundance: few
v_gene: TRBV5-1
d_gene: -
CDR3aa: CASSLAGISNSPLHF
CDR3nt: TGCGCCAGCAGCTTGGCCGGCATTTCTAATTCACCCCTCCACTTT

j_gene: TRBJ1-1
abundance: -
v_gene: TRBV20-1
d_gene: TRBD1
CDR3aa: CSQRPDRGTEAFF
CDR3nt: TGCAGTCAACGCCCGGACAGGGGCACTGAAGCTTTCTTT

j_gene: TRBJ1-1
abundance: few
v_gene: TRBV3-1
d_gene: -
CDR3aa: CASSRSNAEAFF
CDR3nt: TGTGCCAGCAGCCGATCCAACGCTGAAGCTTTCTTT

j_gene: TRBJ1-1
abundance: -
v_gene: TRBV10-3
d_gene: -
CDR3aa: CAISADSNTEAFF
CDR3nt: TGTGCCATCAGTGCCGACAGCAACACTGAAGCTTTCTTT

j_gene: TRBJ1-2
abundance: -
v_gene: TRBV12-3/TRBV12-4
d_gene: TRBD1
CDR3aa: CASSSQQGPYGYTF
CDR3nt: TGTGCCAGCAGTTCCCAACAGGGGCCCTATGGCTACACCTTC

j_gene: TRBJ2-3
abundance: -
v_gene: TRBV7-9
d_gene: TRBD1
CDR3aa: CASNPRQGASDTQYF
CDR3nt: TGTGCCAGCAACCCCCGACAGGGGGCTTCAGATACGCAGTATTTT

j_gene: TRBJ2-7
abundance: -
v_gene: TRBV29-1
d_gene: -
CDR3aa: CSGGEGSYEQYF
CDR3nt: TGCAGCGGGGGGGAAGGGTCCTACGAGCAGTACTTC

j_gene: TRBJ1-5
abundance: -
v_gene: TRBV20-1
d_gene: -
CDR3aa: CSATKMAGSNQPQHF
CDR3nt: TGCAGTGCTACCAAGATGGCAGGGAGCAATCAGCCCCAGCATTTT

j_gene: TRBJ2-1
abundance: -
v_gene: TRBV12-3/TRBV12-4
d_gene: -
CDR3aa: CASSWNYNEQFF
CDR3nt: TGTGCCAGCAGTTGGAACTACAATGAGCAGTTCTTC

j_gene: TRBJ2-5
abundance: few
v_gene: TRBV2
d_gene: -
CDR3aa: CASSVTQETQYF
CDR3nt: TGTGCCAGCAGTGTAACACAAGAGACCCAGTACTTC

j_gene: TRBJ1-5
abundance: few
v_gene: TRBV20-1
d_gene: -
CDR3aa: CSARRGDQPQHF
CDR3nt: TGCAGTGCTAGGAGGGGTGATCAGCCCCAGCATTTT

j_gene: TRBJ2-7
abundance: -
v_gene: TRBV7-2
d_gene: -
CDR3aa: CASTTSGDSYEQYF
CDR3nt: TGTGCCAGTACTACTTCAGGAGACTCCTACGAGCAGTACTTC

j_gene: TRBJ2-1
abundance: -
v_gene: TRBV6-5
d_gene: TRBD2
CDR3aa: CASSPSGETYEQFF
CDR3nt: TGTGCCAGCAGTCCTAGCGGGGAGACCTATGAGCAGTTCTTC

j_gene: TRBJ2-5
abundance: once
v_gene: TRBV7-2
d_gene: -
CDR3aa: CASSFRGRVETQYF
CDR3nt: TGTGCCAGCAGCTTCCGGGGTCGGGTTGAGACCCAGTACTTC

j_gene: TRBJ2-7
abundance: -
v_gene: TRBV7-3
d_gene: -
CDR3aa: CASSPRQPSYEQYF
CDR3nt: TGTGCCAGCAGCCCACGACAACCCTCCTACGAGCAGTACTTC

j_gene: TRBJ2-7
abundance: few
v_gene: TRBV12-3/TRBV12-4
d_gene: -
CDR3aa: CASRDPLGEQYF
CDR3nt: TGTGCCAGCAGGGACCCCCTTGGGGAGCAGTACTTC

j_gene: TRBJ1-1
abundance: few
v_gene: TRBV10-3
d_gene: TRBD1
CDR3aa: CAISVSGTGGANTEAFF
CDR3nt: TGTGCCATCAGTGTTTCCGGGACAGGGGGCGCGAACACTGAAGCTTTCTTT

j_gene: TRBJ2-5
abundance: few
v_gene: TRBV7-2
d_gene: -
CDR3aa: CASSLGPSQETQYF
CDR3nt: TGTGCCAGCAGCTTAGGGCCCAGTCAAGAGACCCAGTACTTC

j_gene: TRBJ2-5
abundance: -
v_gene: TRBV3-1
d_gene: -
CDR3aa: CASSLRQPQETQYF
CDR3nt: TGTGCCAGCAGCCTACGACAGCCTCAAGAGACCCAGTACTTC